The present T cell receptor (beta chain) was sequenced within a study of Ad26.COV2.S vaccination and SARS-CoV-2 variants. The overall study: Donor got 5x10^10 or 1x10^11 viral particles of Ad26.COV2.S.

This table comes from immunoSEQ multiplex PCR, and its TCRdb copy is limited to in-frame clones, with some not included. The sample shows some 350,000 clones, 80% to 90% of them seen only once. Treatment: about 20 received Ad26.COV2.S at low or high dose, single or two shots; roughly five received placebo; per-sample allocation not given. Samples came from day 63 after the first vaccine or placebo injection. Trimming shortened V by 7 bases and J by 4 bases, and 16 bases separated the two germline ends. This CDR3 is 15 amino acids long. Germline CDR1 is LNHDA and CDR2 is SQIVND (reference sequence). This sample comprised peripheral blood, obtained in a trial of Ad26.COV2.S vaccine versus placebo. This clonotype was sampled from a person aged 18-65 years who received the Ad26.COV2.S COVID-19 vaccine or a placebo. The chain couples TRBV19 to TRBJ1-4; D perhaps matches TRBD1 (5 bases). Here the CDR3 reads CASTPVGRYNEKLFF. The CDR3 nucleotides read TGTGCCAGTACCCCGGTGGGACGGTATAATGAAAAACTGTTTTTT.